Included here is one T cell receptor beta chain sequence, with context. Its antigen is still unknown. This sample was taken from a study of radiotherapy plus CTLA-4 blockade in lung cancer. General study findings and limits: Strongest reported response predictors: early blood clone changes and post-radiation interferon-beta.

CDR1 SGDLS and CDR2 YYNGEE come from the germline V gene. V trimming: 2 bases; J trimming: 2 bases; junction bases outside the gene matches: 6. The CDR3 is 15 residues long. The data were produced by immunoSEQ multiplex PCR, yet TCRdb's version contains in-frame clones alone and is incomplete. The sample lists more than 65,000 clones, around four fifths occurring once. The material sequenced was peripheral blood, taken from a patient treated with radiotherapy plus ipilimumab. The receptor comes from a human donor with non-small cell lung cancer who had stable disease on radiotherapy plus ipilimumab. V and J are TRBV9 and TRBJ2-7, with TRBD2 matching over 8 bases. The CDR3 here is CASSVPPGGPYEQYF. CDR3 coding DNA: TGTGCCAGCAGCGTCCCACCGGGGGGGCCCTACGAGCAGTACTTC.